This T cell receptor (beta chain) was retrieved from a study of T cells after posttransplantation cyclophosphamide. The CDR3 consists of 14 residues. V was shortened by 4 bases and J by 5 bases, with 14 bases between the two germline ends. The germline V gene has CDR1 KGHSH and CDR2 LQKENI. The table came from immunoSEQ multiplex PCR; TCRdb's copy has only in-frame clones and leaves some out. This repertoire holds tens of thousands of clones, and none appear only once. This clone was seen ten or more times. The antigen remains undetermined. On the day of bone marrow donation, the related graft donor provided peripheral blood. Regarding the study as a whole: Skin or GI-infiltrating T cells shared few TRB sequences with blood. Donor CD8+ memory clones often dominated recipient blood repertoires at later times. After PTCy, TRB diversity resembled that of CNI/methotrexate controls.

The TCR was taken from a middle-aged man in good health, CMV-negative, and a related stem cell transplant donor. The chain uses TRBV18 and TRBJ1-2; D perhaps matches TRBD1 (5 bases). The sample consisted of PBMCs. CDR3: CASSLQGRDYGYTF. CDR3 coding DNA: TGTGCCAGCTCACTTCAGGGTAGAGATTATGGCTACACCTTC.